This T cell receptor (beta chain) was sequenced during a study of Ad26.COV2.S vaccination and SARS-CoV-2 variants. Study context: It was the COV1001 Ad26.COV2.S trial arm that included the donor. Once or twice, 56 days apart, Ad26.COV2.S was delivered intramuscularly.

Points on this clone: Antigen specificity is unknown.

Study-wide results and caveats: Reportedly, after vaccination the spike-specific CD8+ and CD4+ T cell responses displayed substantial breadth. Vaccinated and placebo-treated recipients had similar non-spike TCR breadth.

V was clipped by 3 bases and J by 0 bases; unmatched bases: 2. This CDR3 is built from 15 residues. Germline V gene data show CDR1 as LNHDA and CDR2 as SQIVND (reference sequence). Sequenced by immunoSEQ multiplex PCR; TCRdb stores in-frame clones only, minus some. The profile covers about 680,000 clones, with more than 80% appearing a single time and about 1.5% taken by the ten largest. Treatment given: around 19 received Ad26.COV2.S at low or high dose, single or two shots; 5 received placebo; per-sample allocation not given. Sampling occurred on day 63 after the first vaccine or placebo injection.

The receptor comes from a person between 18 and 59 years old who received the Ad26.COV2.S COVID-19 vaccine or a placebo. The material sequenced was peripheral blood, taken in a trial of Ad26.COV2.S vaccine versus placebo. The chain employs TRBV19 and TRBJ2-1, with 7 bases matching TRBD1. CDR3 sequence: CASSIGDSSYNEQFF. The CDR3 nucleotides read TGTGCCAGTAGTATCGGGGACAGCTCCTACAATGAGCAGTTCTTC.